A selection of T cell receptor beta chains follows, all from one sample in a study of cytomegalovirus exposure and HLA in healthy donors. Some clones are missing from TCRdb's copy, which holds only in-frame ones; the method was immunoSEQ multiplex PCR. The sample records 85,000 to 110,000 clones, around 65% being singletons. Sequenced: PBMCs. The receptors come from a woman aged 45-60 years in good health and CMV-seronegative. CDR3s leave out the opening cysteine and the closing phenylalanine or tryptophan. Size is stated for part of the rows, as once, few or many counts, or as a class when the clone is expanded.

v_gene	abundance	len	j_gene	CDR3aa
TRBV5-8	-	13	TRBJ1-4	ASSWAGTSNEKLF
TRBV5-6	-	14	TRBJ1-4	ASSLPGQGTNEKLF
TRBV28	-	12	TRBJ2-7	ASRKQGQPYEQY
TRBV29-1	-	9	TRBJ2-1	STDRDNEQF
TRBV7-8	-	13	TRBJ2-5	ASSPQRMLGETQY
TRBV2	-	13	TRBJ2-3	ASRAGRGGMDTQY
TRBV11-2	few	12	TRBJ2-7	ASSLLADLWEQY
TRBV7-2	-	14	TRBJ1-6	ASSLLRGGVDSPLH
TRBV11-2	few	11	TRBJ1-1	ASSLRPQGEAF
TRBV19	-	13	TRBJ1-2	ASSKRGDSNYGYT
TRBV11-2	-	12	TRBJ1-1	ASSTTTGNTEAF
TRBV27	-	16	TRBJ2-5	ASSFKSSTSGGRETQY